What follows is one T cell receptor beta chain and its context. The antigen remains undetermined. The data were taken from a study of cytomegalovirus exposure and HLA in healthy donors. General study findings and limits: TCR beta V- and J-gene trimming, according to a later analysis, was linked to a missense DCLRE1C variant.

The V gene's germline CDR1 is SGHAT and CDR2 FQNNGV. V was trimmed by 5 bases and J by 9 bases, leaving 17 bases between them. This CDR3 region has 14 residues. Primers included in the PCR were 60 Vbeta and 13 Jbeta primers. The method was immunoSEQ multiplex PCR; TCRdb's version includes in-frame clones alone and lacks a portion of them. The top ten hold approximately 15% of the sample, which has roughly 84,000 clones, roughly 63% seen once. Specimen: PBMCs. The receptor was isolated from a woman aged 40 to 55 in good health and CMV-seropositive. The chain links TRBV11-2 to TRBJ2-4; possibly TRBD1 for D (6 bases). CDR3 sequence: CASSPDNRVGIQYF. The CDR3 nucleotides are TGTGCCAGCAGCCCAGATAACAGGGTTGGCATTCAGTACTTC.